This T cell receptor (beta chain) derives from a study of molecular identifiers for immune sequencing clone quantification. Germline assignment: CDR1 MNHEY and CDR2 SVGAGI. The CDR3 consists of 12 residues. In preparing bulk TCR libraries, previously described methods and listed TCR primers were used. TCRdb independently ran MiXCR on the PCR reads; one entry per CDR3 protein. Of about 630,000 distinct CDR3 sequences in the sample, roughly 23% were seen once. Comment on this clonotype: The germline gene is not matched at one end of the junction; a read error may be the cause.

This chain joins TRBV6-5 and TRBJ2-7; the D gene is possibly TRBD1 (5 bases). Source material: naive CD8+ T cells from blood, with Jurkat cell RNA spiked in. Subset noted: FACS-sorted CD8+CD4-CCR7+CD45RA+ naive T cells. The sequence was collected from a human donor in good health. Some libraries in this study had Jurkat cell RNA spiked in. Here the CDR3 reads CANSSGYYEQYF. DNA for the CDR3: TGTGCCAACAGTTCAGGGTACTACGAGCAGTACTTC.